This TCR beta chain was documented in a study of blood T cell repertoires in COVID-19. Study at large: T cells, B-cell-depleted T cells, or PBMCs provided the cDNA or gDNA that served as material.

Germline CDR1 reads SGHNT; CDR2 reads YYREEE (reference sequence). CDR3 length equals 16 residues. The junction had 6 bases not matched to a gene; V was cut back by 4 bases and J by 0 bases. Clones were read by immunoSEQ multiplex PCR, and TCRdb kept only the in-frame ones, dropping some. The sample has 300,000 to 350,000 clones; roughly 90% are singletons. Cohort 3 donors counted as recovered after two negative PCRs, clearance, or resolved symptoms. The sequencing input was PBMCs or T cells enriched from blood (not recorded which). This chain joins TRBV5-4 and TRBJ1-2; TRBD1 matches 10 bases. The origin of this receptor is a woman aged 25-40 years who had recovered from COVID-19. The CDR3 sequence is CASSTGTGATNYGYTF. The CDR3, as DNA: TGTGCCAGCAGCACGGGGACAGGGGCAACTAACTATGGCTACACCTTC. Filled out from reference TRBV5-4 and TRBJ1-2, the complete variable domain reads ETGVTQSPTHLIKTRGQQVTLRCSSQSGHNTVSWYQQALGQGPQFIFQYYREEENGRGNFPPRFSGLQFPNYSSELNVNALELDDSALYLCASSTGTGATNYGYTFGSGTRLTVV.